This TCR beta chain was obtained from a study of blood T cell repertoires in COVID-19. The protocol was immunoSEQ multiplex PCR, while the TCRdb copy is restricted to in-frame clones and leaves out a portion. This table has 20,000 to 30,000 clones, around 94% appearing once. V lost 11 bases and J lost 8; bases outside the gene matches: 10. The CDR3 is 14 residues long. Germline V lookup: CDR1 KGHDR, CDR2 SFDVKD. The clonotype was recovered from a human donor in a cohort sampled during active COVID-19. The V gene is TRBV24-1, the J gene TRBJ2-1, with 11 positions matching TRBD1. Sequenced: peripheral blood. For the CDR3, the DNA is TGTGCCATGGTGGACAGGGGGCAGCTTGATGAGCAGTTCTTC. This encodes CAMVDRGQLDEQFF.